This T cell receptor (beta chain) was documented in a study of blood T cell repertoires in COVID-19. Libraries were prepared by immunoSEQ multiplex PCR; TCRdb keeps only in-frame clonotypes and omits some of them. The sample shows about 120,000 clones, about nine tenths of them seen only once. Trimming cost V 3 bases and J 0 bases; bases outside gene matches: 3. The CDR3 runs 17 residues. Germline loops: CDR1 SGHRS, CDR2 YFSETQ. The rearrangement uses TRBV5-1 and TRBJ2-7, with 16 bases aligning to TRBD2. This sequence was found in a human donor in a cohort sampled during active COVID-19. Sequences were obtained from peripheral blood. CDR3 protein: CASSSGTSGRASYEQYF. Here the CDR3 DNA reads TGCGCCAGCAGCTCCGGGACTAGCGGGAGGGCCTCCTACGAGCAGTACTTC.